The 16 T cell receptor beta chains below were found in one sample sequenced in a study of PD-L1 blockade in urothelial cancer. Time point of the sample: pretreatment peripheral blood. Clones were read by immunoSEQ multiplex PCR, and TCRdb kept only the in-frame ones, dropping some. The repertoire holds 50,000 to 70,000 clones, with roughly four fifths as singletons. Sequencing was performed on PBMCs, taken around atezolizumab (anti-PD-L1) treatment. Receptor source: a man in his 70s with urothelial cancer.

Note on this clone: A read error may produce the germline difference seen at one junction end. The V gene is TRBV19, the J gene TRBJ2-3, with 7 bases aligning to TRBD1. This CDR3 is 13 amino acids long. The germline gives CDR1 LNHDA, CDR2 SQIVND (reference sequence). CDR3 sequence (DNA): TGTGCCAGTGGGACAGCTACCACAGATACGCAGTGTTTT. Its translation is CASGTATTDTQCF.

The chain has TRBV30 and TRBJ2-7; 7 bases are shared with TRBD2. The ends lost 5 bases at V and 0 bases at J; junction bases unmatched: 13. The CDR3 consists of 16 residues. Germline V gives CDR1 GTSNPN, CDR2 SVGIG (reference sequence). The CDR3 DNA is TGTGCCTGGGCCCCCAGGGACTATGGAAGCTCCTACGAGCAGTACTTC. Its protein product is CAWAPRDYGSSYEQYF.

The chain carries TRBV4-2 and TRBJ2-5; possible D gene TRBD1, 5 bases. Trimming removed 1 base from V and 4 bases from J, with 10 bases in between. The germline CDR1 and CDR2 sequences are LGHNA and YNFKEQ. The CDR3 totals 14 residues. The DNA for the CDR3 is TGTGCCAGCAGCCAAGCCTCTCAGGGAGAGACCCAGTACTTC. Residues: CASSQASQGETQYF.

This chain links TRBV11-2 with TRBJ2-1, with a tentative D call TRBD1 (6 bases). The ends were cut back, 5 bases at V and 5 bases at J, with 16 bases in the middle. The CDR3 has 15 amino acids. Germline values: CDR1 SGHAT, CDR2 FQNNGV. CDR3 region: CASSTWSGDDNEQFF. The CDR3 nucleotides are TGTGCCAGCAGCACTTGGTCAGGGGACGACAATGAGCAGTTCTTC.

The DNA for the CDR3 is TGTGCCAGCAGCGCCAACCCCCAGGGCTATGAGCAGTTCTTC. It specifies CASSANPQGYEQFF. The chain joins TRBV11-3 to TRBJ2-1; the D gene is possibly TRBD1 (5 bases). V was clipped by 5 bases and J by 8 bases, with 16 bases between them. This CDR3 comprises 14 residues. The V gene's germline CDR1 is SGHNT and CDR2 YENEEA.

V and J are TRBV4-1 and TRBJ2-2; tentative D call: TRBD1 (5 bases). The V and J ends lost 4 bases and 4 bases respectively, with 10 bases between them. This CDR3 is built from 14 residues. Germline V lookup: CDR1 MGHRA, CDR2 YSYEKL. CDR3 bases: TGCGCCAGCAGCCGCGAAGGGGTCACCGGGGAGCTGTTTTTT. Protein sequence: CASSREGVTGELFF.

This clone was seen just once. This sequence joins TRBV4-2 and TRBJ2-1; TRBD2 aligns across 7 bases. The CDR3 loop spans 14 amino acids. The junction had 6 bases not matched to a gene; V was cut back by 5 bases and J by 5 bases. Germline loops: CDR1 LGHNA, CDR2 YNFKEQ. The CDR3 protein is CASSAQREDNEQFF. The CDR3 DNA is TGTGCCAGCAGCGCTCAGCGGGAAGACAATGAGCAGTTCTTC.

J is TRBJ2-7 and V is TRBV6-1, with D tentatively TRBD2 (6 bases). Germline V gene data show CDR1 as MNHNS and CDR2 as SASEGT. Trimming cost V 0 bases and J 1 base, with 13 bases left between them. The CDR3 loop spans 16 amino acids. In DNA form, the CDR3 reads TGTGCCAGCAGTGAAGCCATTGGGGCGGGGTCCTACGAGCAGTACTTC. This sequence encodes CASSEAIGAGSYEQYF.

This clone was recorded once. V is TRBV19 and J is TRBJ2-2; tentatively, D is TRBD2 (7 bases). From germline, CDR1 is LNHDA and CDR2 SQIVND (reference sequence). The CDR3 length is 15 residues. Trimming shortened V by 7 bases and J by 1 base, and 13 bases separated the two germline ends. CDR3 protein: CASTVGGGNTGELFF. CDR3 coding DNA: TGTGCCAGTACGGTAGGGGGGGGGAACACCGGGGAGCTGTTTTTT.

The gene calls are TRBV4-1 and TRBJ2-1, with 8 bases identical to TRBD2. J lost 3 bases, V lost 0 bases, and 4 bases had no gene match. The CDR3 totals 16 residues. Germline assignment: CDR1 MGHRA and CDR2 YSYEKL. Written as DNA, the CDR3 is TGCGCCAGCAGCCAAGACGGTAGCGGGATCTACAATGAGCAGTTCTTC. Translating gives CASSQDGSGIYNEQFF.

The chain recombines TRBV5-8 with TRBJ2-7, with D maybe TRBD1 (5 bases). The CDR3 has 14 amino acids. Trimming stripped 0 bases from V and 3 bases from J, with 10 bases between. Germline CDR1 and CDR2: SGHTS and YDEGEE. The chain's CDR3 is CASSLDARDYEQYF. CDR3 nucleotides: TGTGCCAGCAGCTTGGACGCCAGGGACTACGAGCAGTACTTC.

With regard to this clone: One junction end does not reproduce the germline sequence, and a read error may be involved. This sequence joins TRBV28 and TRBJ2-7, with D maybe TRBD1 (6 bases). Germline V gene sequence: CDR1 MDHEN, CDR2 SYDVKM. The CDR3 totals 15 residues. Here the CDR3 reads CASSLGFRAMDSLDF. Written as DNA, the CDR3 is TGTGCCAGCAGTTTAGGATTCAGGGCCATGGACAGCCTAGACTTC.

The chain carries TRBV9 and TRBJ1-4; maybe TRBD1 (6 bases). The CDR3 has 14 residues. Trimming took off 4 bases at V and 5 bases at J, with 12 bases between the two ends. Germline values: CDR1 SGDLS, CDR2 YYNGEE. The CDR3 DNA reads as TGTGCCAGCAGCCTTGGCCAGGGGAATGAAAAACTGTTTTTT. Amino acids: CASSLGQGNEKLFF.

The CDR3 DNA follows: TGTGCCATCAGTGTGGGGGGTTCGGGGAACACTGAAGCTTTCTTT. Amino acids: CAISVGGSGNTEAFF. The chain employs TRBV10-3 and TRBJ1-1; TRBD1 might be the D (5 bases). This CDR3 is 15 amino acids long. Germline CDR1 and CDR2: ENHRY and SYGVKD. Trimming pared 4 bases from V and 1 base from J, leaving 13 bases between.

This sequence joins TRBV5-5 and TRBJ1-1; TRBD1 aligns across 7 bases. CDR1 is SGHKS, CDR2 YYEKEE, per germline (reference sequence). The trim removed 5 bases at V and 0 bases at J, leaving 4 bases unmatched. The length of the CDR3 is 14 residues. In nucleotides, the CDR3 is TGTGCCAGCAGTATACAGGGGTTGAACACTGAAGCTTTCTTT. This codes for CASSIQGLNTEAFF.

In nucleotides, the CDR3 is TGTGCCACCAGCCTCTTGGACAGGCGCAAAGCTTTCTTT. Translated: CATSLLDRRKAFF. The chain joins TRBV15 to TRBJ1-1; TRBD1 matches at 7 bases. V shed 5 bases, J shed 9 bases, and the junction held 9 bases outside the gene matches. The CDR3 loop spans 13 amino acids. Germline-derived CDR1 and CDR2 are LNHNV and YYDKDF (reference sequence).